This T cell receptor (beta chain) was documented in a study of shared clonotypes between healthy human individuals. Study context: Three CD4 naive, three CD4 memory, two CD8 naive and one CD8 memory plate were used per donor. Study results and limitations: Naive subsets generally exceeded memory subsets in estimated richness.

TCRdb keeps only in-frame clones here, not all; method: immunoSEQ multiplex PCR. The table has 550,000 to 750,000 clones, about 91% seen once; the top ten hold approximately 22%. Notes on this clone: Its cognate antigen is unknown. Other DNA sequences in this sample translate to the same CDR3.

It was CD45RO-negative cells, positively selected for CCR7, that made up naive CD8 cells, with terminally differentiated effector memory CD45RA+ cells excluded. The CDR3 consists of 15 residues. The germline V gene encodes CDR1 MGHRA and CDR2 YSYEKL. V was cut by 1 base and J by 0 bases, with 9 bases left in between. Sequenced input: naive CD8+ T cells sorted from blood. The rearrangement uses TRBV4-1 and TRBJ1-1, with D unclear. The receptor comes from a man aged 25 to 40 in good health. CDR3 residues: CASSQVGRLNTEAFF. The CDR3, as DNA: TGCGCCAGCAGCCAAGTAGGCAGGCTGAACACTGAAGCTTTCTTT.